Each of the 20 T cell receptor beta chains below was sequenced from the same sample in a study of CD8+CD57+ T cells in acquired aplastic anemia. Findings of the study overall: The CD8+CD57+ cells of patients were less diverse than their total CD4+ and CD8+ pools.

Only patients with CD8+CD57+ cell expansion on flow cytometry were chosen for sequencing. Genomic DNA provided the template from which TCR beta VDJ and CDR3 profiles were obtained. TCRdb fed the reads into MiXCR, producing one record per CDR3 protein. The data show about 20,000 distinct CDR3 sequences, around 40% seen once. No antigens are known for them. Sequencing input: CD8+CD57+ T cells sorted from PBMCs. The subset is: bead-enriched CD8+CD57+ effector memory T cells from SAA patients. The receptors come from a human donor with aplastic anemia.

Regarding this clonotype: The germline gene is not matched at one end of the junction; a read error may be the cause. The chain couples TRBV5-8 to TRBJ2-3, with 7 positions matching TRBD1. From germline, CDR1 is SGHTS and CDR2 YDEGEE. The CDR3 runs to 16 residues. This CDR3 reads CASGSARGFYTGTQYF. Written as DNA, the CDR3 is TGTGCCAGCGGCTCCGCCAGGGGGTTTTACACAGGTACGCAGTATTTT.

This clonotype appeared many times. This chain uses TRBV20-1 with TRBJ2-7; 8 nucleotides align to TRBD1. Germline values: CDR1 DFQATT, CDR2 SNEGSKA (reference sequence). This CDR3 is built from 13 residues. The V gene end was trimmed by 7 bases and the J gene end by 6 bases; junction bases not matched to a gene: 11. The CDR3 DNA is TGCAGTGGACTTGGGGGACAGGATATCGAGCAGTACTTC. Translating gives CSGLGGQDIEQYF.

The chain combines TRBV5-1 with TRBJ1-2; D perhaps matches TRBD1 (6 bases). Trimming stripped 0 bases from V and 4 bases from J, with 13 bases between. Germline V gene sequence: CDR1 SGHRS, CDR2 YFSETQ. This CDR3 is built from 15 residues. This CDR3 reads CASSLEGGATYGYTF. CDR3 in DNA: TGCGCCAGCAGCTTGGAGGGGGGCGCGACCTATGGCTACACCTTC.

This clonotype was recorded a few times. The chain employs TRBV20-1 and TRBJ1-5; D is perhaps TRBD1 (5 bases). The CDR3 totals 13 residues. V was pared by 7 bases and J by 1 base, with 11 bases between. Looked up from germline, CDR1 is DFQATT and CDR2 is SNEGSKA (reference sequence). CDR3 coding DNA: TGCAGTGTCACGGGGGACAGCAATCAGCCCCAGCATTTT. Translated, it gives CSVTGDSNQPQHF.

The V and J genes are TRBV20-1 and TRBJ2-3; the match to TRBD2 covers 9 bases. V dropped 1 base and J dropped 1; count of bases not matched to a gene: 6. Germline V gene sequence: CDR1 DFQATT, CDR2 SNEGSKA (reference sequence). The CDR3 contains 16 residues. CDR3 residues: CSARASGTRGTDTQYF. CDR3 coding DNA: TGCAGTGCTAGAGCTAGCGGGACGCGGGGCACAGATACGCAGTATTTT.

The sample holds a few counts of this clonotype. This chain connects TRBV6-4 to TRBJ2-3; D unclear. The CDR3 loop spans 13 amino acids. Germline values: CDR1 MRHNA, CDR2 SNTAGT. V dropped 2 bases and J dropped 0 bases, with 3 bases sitting between them. The CDR3 sequence is CASSDGSTDTQYF. As DNA, the CDR3 is TGTGCCAGCAGTGACGGGAGCACAGATACGCAGTATTTT.

This clonotype came up a few times. The CDR3 region is CASSDYDASYEQYF. In DNA form, the CDR3 reads TGCGCCAGCAGTGATTACGACGCCTCCTACGAGCAGTACTTC. V gene TRBV10-2 combines with J gene TRBJ2-7; D call uncertain. Trimming left V 3 bases short and J 0 bases short, with 9 bases between. The CDR3 loop spans 14 amino acids. Germline V gene lookup returns CDR1 WSHSY and CDR2 SAAADI.

This chain connects TRBV7-2 to TRBJ1-1; D is unclear. With 3 bases removed from V and 0 bases from J, the gap between germline ends came to 8 bases. Germline V gene data show CDR1 as SGHTA and CDR2 as FQGNSA. This CDR3 spans 14 amino acids. In DNA, the CDR3 is TGTGCCAGCAGCTTTGGGCACCTGAACACTGAAGCTTTCTTT. Protein product: CASSFGHLNTEAFF.

This clonotype has a handful of counts. The chain combines TRBV29-1 with TRBJ2-5; D ambiguous. CDR3 length: 12 residues. Germline V gives CDR1 SQVTM, CDR2 ANQGSEA. V gave up 5 bases and J gave up 2 bases, with 9 bases separating them. This CDR3 is CSVNPNQETQYF. The CDR3 nucleotides read TGCAGCGTTAACCCAAATCAAGAGACCCAGTACTTC.

The table lists this clonotype with a few counts. The V gene is TRBV19, the J gene TRBJ2-1; D gene unclear. CDR1 is LNHDA and CDR2 is SQIVND in the germline V gene (reference sequence). The CDR3 length is 16 residues. With 5 bases removed from V and 1 base from J, the gap between germline ends came to 15 bases. CDR3 sequence reads: CASSVGFVGSYNEQFF. The CDR3 DNA is TGTGCCAGTAGTGTGGGCTTCGTTGGGTCCTACAATGAGCAGTTCTTC. The entire variable domain, with the rest obtained from reference TRBV19 and TRBJ2-1, is as follows: DGGITQSPKYLFRKEGQNVTLSCEQNLNHDAMYWYRQDPGQGLRLIYYSQIVNDFQKGDIAEGYSVSREKKESFPLTVTSAQKNPTAFYLCASSVGFVGSYNEQFFGPGTRLTVL.

V gene TRBV7-9 combines with J gene TRBJ2-1, with 8 bases lining up with TRBD2. With V trimmed by 7 bases and J by 9 bases, 11 bases remained unmatched. The germline gives CDR1 SEHNR, CDR2 FQNEAQ (reference sequence). The CDR3 extends over 14 amino acids. CDR3 residues: CASKLAEPVSEQFF. In nucleotides, the CDR3 is TGTGCCAGCAAACTAGCGGAACCCGTCAGTGAGCAGTTCTTC.

The rearrangement joins TRBV14 to TRBJ1-2; 9 bases agree with TRBD1. From germline, CDR1 is SGHDN and CDR2 FVKESK. V dropped 4 bases and J dropped 3; count of bases not matched to a gene: 6. The CDR3 extends over 15 amino acids. This CDR3 is CASSRKGQGHYGYTF. The CDR3 coding sequence is TGTGCCAGCAGCCGAAAGGGACAGGGACACTATGGCTACACCTTC.

The V call is TRBV6-5, the J call TRBJ2-1, with 8 bases aligning to TRBD2. The CDR3 spans 14 residues. Germline V CDR1 and CDR2: MNHEY, SVGAGI. The junction had 10 bases not matched to a gene; V was cut back by 6 bases and J by 9 bases. In DNA, the CDR3 is TGTGCCAGCAGACTTAGCGGGACCCATAGTGAGCAGTTCTTC. Translating it yields CASRLSGTHSEQFF.

The CDR3 is CASSGGGSYNEQFF. In DNA form, the CDR3 reads TGTGCCAGCAGCGGGGGGGGTTCCTACAATGAGCAGTTCTTC. The genes are TRBV7-6 and TRBJ2-1; 7 nucleotides match TRBD2. Germline lookup yields CDR1 SGHVS and CDR2 FNYEAQ. Trimming took 5 bases from V and 1 from J; bases not matched to a gene: 2. The CDR3 contains 14 residues.

The J gene is TRBJ1-4, the V gene TRBV7-8; D perhaps matches TRBD1 (6 bases). V gave up 6 bases and J gave up 8 bases, with 10 bases separating them. The CDR3 contains 12 residues. Germline CDR1 reads SGHVS; CDR2 reads FQNEAQ. DNA for the CDR3: TGTGCCAGCAGGGAGGGGGGCGAAAAACTGTTTTTT. Translating gives CASREGGEKLFF. The full variable domain, in which reference TRBV7-8 and TRBJ1-4 provide the parts outside the CDR3, is GAGVSQSPRYKVAKRGQDVALRCDPISGHVSLFWYQQALGQGPEFLTYFQNEAQLDKSGLPSDRFFAERPEGSVSTLKIQRTQQEDSAVYLCASREGGEKLFFGSGTQLSVL.

This rearrangement joins TRBV30 to TRBJ2-1; D remains ambiguous. Trimming left V 8 bases short and J 10 bases short, with 15 bases between. Germline V CDR1 and CDR2: GTSNPN, SVGIG (reference sequence). The CDR3 is made up of 11 amino acids. The CDR3 loop reads CAGSIGEEQFF. The CDR3 DNA reads TGTGCCGGATCCATCGGAGAGGAGCAGTTCTTC.

This clonotype was recorded many times. The J gene is TRBJ2-4, the V gene TRBV7-9; perhaps TRBD2 as D (6 bases). Germline CDR1 reads SEHNR; CDR2 reads FQNEAQ (reference sequence). This CDR3 contains 13 residues. V was pared by 1 base and J by 8 bases, with 9 bases between. The CDR3 DNA reads TGTGCCAGCAGCTTAGGAGGGGAGGACATTCAGTACTTC. Residues: CASSLGGEDIQYF. Together with reference TRBV7-9 and TRBJ2-4, the CDR3 gives the full variable domain: DTGVSQNPRHKITKRGQNVTFRCDPISEHNRLYWYRQTLGQGPEFLTYFQNEAQLEKSRLLSDRFSAERPKGSFSTLEIQRTEQGDSAMYLCASSLGGEDIQYFGAGTRLSVL.

Comments on this clonotype: This is likely a read error, given that the CDR3 carries no conserved phenylalanine or tryptophan at its end. CDR3 sequence reads: CASGSPAGIGNTIYL. The CDR3 DNA follows: TGTGCTAGTGGCTCCCCAGCAGGGATTGGAAACACCATATATTTA. This rearrangement joins TRBV12-5 to TRBJ1-3, with D tentatively TRBD1 (5 bases). V lost 6 bases to trimming and J lost 3 bases, with 15 bases between them. CDR1 and CDR2 from the germline V gene are LGHNT and FRNRAP. The CDR3 runs 15 residues.

This clonotype occurred a few times. V gene TRBV20-1 combines with J gene TRBJ1-1, with unresolved D. Per the germline V gene, CDR1 is DFQATT and CDR2 is SNEGSKA (reference sequence). V dropped 0 bases and J dropped 0 bases, with 8 bases sitting between them. The CDR3 runs to 14 residues. The CDR3 nucleotides are TGCAGTGCTAGAGATCTCCAGCTGAACACTGAAGCTTTCTTT. This sequence encodes CSARDLQLNTEAFF.

This clonotype has a count of ten or more. This rearrangement joins TRBV4-1 to TRBJ2-3, with TRBD2 matching 16 bases. The CDR3 contains 20 residues. V shed 2 bases, J shed 4 bases, and the junction held 12 bases outside the gene matches. Per the germline V gene, CDR1 is MGHRA and CDR2 is YSYEKL. CDR3 in amino acids: CASSQIAGLAGGPGPDTQYF. Written as DNA, the CDR3 is TGCGCCAGCAGCCAAATCGCGGGACTAGCGGGAGGGCCTGGGCCAGATACGCAGTATTTT.